The sequence of this T cell receptor (beta chain) was determined in a study of regulatory T cells in long-lasting Graves disease. Study-wide results and caveats: When disease was persistent, TRBV28, TRBJ1-2 and TRBJ2-5 were the favored segments. Limited sample numbers may have lowered accuracy.

Germline loops: CDR1 MNHEY, CDR2 SVGAGI. V lost 2 bases and J lost 1; bases outside the gene matches: 4. The CDR3 runs to 16 residues. As to this clonotype: The antigen remains unidentified.

The time point here: persistent/refractory GD, antithyroid drugs over 5 years with positive TRAb. The TCR library used RNA extracted from PBMCs. The guidelines of the American Thyroid Association were the basis for diagnosing Graves' disease. Building of the TCR beta libraries involved iRepertoire HTBI primers and Arm-PCR of CDR3 regions. TCRdb reanalysed the multiplex PCR reads using MiXCR and keeps one entry per CDR3 protein. The sample lists some 370,000 distinct CDR3 sequences; around 20% were seen once. The receptor was derived from a female donor with Graves disease. The sample was peripheral blood mononuclear cells (PBMCs), taken when the disease was refractory, from a patient treated with antithyroid drugs. The V gene is TRBV6-5, the J gene TRBJ2-4; 8 bases line up with TRBD1. The CDR3 is CASSYETGEAKNIQYF. CDR3 nucleotide sequence: TGTGCCAGCAGTTACGAGACAGGGGAGGCCAAAAACATTCAGTACTTC.